The clone carrying this T cell receptor (beta chain) was seen only a few times. Antigen: not known. PCR involved 60 Vbeta and 13 Jbeta primers. Assay used: immunoSEQ multiplex PCR; TCRdb lists only in-frame clones, some missing. The table has over 100,000 clones, about four fifths seen once. This CDR3 has 14 amino acids. CDR1 is MDHEN and CDR2 is SYDVKM in the germline V gene. Trimming took 2 bases from V and 9 from J; bases not matched to a gene: 7. The sample belongs to a study of cytomegalovirus exposure and HLA in healthy donors. Study-level points and caveats: TCR beta V- and J-gene trimming, according to a later analysis, was linked to a missense DCLRE1C variant. The study flagged approximately 180 TCR beta chains as cytomegalovirus-associated. Among TCR beta chains of equal frequency, HLA-associated ones were more clonally expanded in a later analysis. In a later analysis, TCR association rates varied by HLA locus: DRB1 most, HLA-C fewest.

The sequencing input was PBMCs. This sequence originates from a man aged 25-45 years in good health and CMV-seronegative. V usage is TRBV28 and J usage is TRBJ2-4; 7 bases are shared with TRBD1. The CDR3 nucleotides read TGTGCCAGCAGTTTAGCGACAGGGCAGAGCATTCAGTACTTC. It codes for CASSLATGQSIQYF.